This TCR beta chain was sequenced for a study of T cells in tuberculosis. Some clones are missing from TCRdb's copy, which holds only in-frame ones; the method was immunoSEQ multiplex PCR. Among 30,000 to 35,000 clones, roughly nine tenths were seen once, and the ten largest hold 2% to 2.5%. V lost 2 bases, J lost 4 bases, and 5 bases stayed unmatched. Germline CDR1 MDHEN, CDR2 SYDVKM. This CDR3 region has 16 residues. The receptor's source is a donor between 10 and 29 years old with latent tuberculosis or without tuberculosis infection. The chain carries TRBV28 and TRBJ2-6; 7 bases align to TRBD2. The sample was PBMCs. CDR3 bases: TGTGCCAGCAGTTTAGTAGCGGGCTCGGGGGCCAACGTCCTGACTTTC. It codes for CASSLVAGSGANVLTF.